The 25 T cell receptor beta chains below were found in one sample sequenced in a study of T cells in Graves' hyperthyroidism and ophthalmopathy. Amplification of TCR beta CDR3 regions was performed using RNA transcripts as template. The TCR CDR3 was amplified in a first-round RT-PCR using the HTBI primer set. MiXCR, applied by TCRdb to the multiplex PCR reads, yields one record per CDR3 protein. The sample yields hundreds of thousands of distinct CDR3 sequences, less than 25% seen once. The sample consisted of blood. The receptors derive from a young man with Graves' ophthalmopathy.

Comments on this clonotype: At one end, the junction sequence differs from germline, possibly due to a read error. The chain carries TRBV7-2 and TRBJ2-1; 11 nucleotides align to TRBD2. Per germline, CDR1 SGHTA and CDR2 FQGNSA. The CDR3 runs to 16 residues. The CDR3 here is CASSLGLAGNYDEQFF. CDR3 DNA: TGTGCCAGCAGCTTAGGACTAGCGGGAAACTACGATGAGCAGTTCTTC.

This clonotype was recorded many times. This chain connects TRBV20-1 to TRBJ1-1; no clear D gene. The CDR3 contains 16 residues. Trimming left V 0 bases short and J 0 bases short, with 14 bases between. CDR1 is DFQATT and CDR2 is SNEGSKA in the germline V gene (reference sequence). The CDR3 sequence: CSARDTTIWMNTEAFF. The CDR3 bases are TGCAGTGCTAGAGATACGACGATATGGATGAACACTGAAGCTTTCTTT.

Notes on this clonotype: This sequence may be a read error, since a much larger clone differs from it by one base. Given the absence of the conserved phenylalanine or tryptophan at the CDR3 end, a read error is likely. This sequence joins TRBV12-3 or TRBV12-4 and TRBJ2-7; 7 nucleotides align to TRBD1. There are 15 residues in the CDR3. V trimming: 0 bases; J trimming: 4 bases; junction bases outside the gene matches: 6. CDR3 residues: CASSLAGGEGYEQYL. The DNA for the CDR3 is TGTGCCAGCAGTTTAGCAGGGGGCGAAGGGTACGAGCAGTACCTC.

This clonotype was seen a few times. The V gene is TRBV29-1, the J gene TRBJ1-2; TRBD1 might be the D (6 bases). Germline values: CDR1 SQVTM, CDR2 ANQGSEA. V was trimmed by 3 bases and J by 4 bases, leaving 9 bases between them. This CDR3 spans 12 amino acids. The CDR3 DNA follows: TGCAGCGTTGACACAGGGACCTATGGCTACACCTTC. Its translation is CSVDTGTYGYTF.

This rearrangement joins TRBV5-1 to TRBJ2-7; D gene uncertain. CDR1 is SGHRS, CDR2 YFSETQ, per germline. This CDR3 is built from 14 residues. Trimming cost V 2 bases and J 3 bases, with 12 bases left between them. The CDR3 DNA is TGCGCCAGCAGCTTTGAAGGGCCCGACTACGAGCAGTACTTC. This sequence encodes CASSFEGPDYEQYF.

This clonotype has just a few counts. This rearrangement joins TRBV2 to TRBJ1-2; D is perhaps TRBD1 (6 bases). The CDR3 totals 13 residues. With 6 bases removed from V and 4 bases from J, the gap between germline ends came to 12 bases. The germline V gene encodes CDR1 SNHLY and CDR2 FYNNEI. The CDR3 protein is CASRPGHLYGYTF. The CDR3 nucleotides are TGTGCCAGCAGACCGGGACACCTCTATGGCTACACCTTC.

The CDR3 bases are TGCAGTGACGACAGGGGGGACGGCTACACCTTC. Its translation: CSDDRGDGYTF. The chain carries TRBV20-1 and TRBJ1-2; 9 nucleotides align to TRBD1. Trimming removed 7 bases from V and 8 bases from J; junction bases left unmatched: 5. CDR1 and CDR2 from the germline V gene are DFQATT and SNEGSKA (reference sequence). The CDR3 has 11 amino acids.

The V and J genes are TRBV7-2 and TRBJ2-5, with D perhaps given as TRBD1 or TRBD2 (5 bases each). The V end lost 5 bases, the J end lost 7 bases, and 14 bases lay between the germline ends. The CDR3 contains 13 residues. The germline CDR1 and CDR2 sequences are SGHTA and FQGNSA. The DNA for the CDR3 is TGTGCCAGCAGCCTTGGGGCGGCGGGGACCCAGTACTTC. Translated, it gives CASSLGAAGTQYF.

The rearrangement uses TRBV20-1 and TRBJ2-7; 8 nucleotides line up with TRBD1. Germline assignment: CDR1 DFQATT and CDR2 SNEGSKA (reference sequence). Trimming at V came to 2 bases and at J to 6 bases, leaving 6 bases not matched to a gene. The CDR3 is 13 amino acids. This chain's CDR3 is CSARSLDRGEQYF. DNA of the CDR3: TGCAGTGCTAGATCGCTAGACAGGGGCGAGCAGTACTTC.

This chain links TRBV19 with TRBJ1-1; 7 positions match TRBD1. This CDR3 is 14 amino acids long. CDR1 and CDR2 from the germline V gene are LNHDA and SQIVND (reference sequence). V shed 9 bases, J shed 1 base, and the junction held 8 bases outside the gene matches. CDR3 bases: TGTGCCAGCATTGGTGACAGGGCGAACACTGAAGCTTTCTTT. Translating gives CASIGDRANTEAFF.

There are a few counts of this clonotype. This rearrangement joins TRBV14 to TRBJ2-1, with no clear D. Trimming removed 4 bases at V and 2 bases at J, with 12 bases between. From germline, CDR1 is SGHDN and CDR2 FVKESK. The CDR3 spans 15 residues. CDR3 in amino acids: CASSLRSSPYNEQFF. CDR3 DNA: TGTGCCAGCAGCCTTCGTTCATCCCCCTACAATGAGCAGTTCTTC.

This clonotype was seen repeatedly, ten times or more. The chain joins TRBV20-1 to TRBJ2-7, with 12 positions matching TRBD2. Germline CDR1 DFQATT, CDR2 SNEGSKA (reference sequence). There are 15 residues in the CDR3. Trimming at V came to 1 base and at J to 0 bases, leaving 1 base not matched to a gene. CDR3 sequence (DNA): TGCAGTGCTAGAGGACTAGCGGGAGACTCCTACGAGCAGTACTTC. Translating it yields CSARGLAGDSYEQYF.

V is TRBV4-1 and J is TRBJ2-5; D is uncertain. The length of the CDR3 is 16 residues. Per germline, CDR1 MGHRA and CDR2 YSYEKL. V lost 1 base and J 2 bases, leaving 14 bases between the germline ends. CDR3 loop: CASSQAQNTDQETQYF. In nucleotides, the CDR3 is TGCGCCAGCAGCCAAGCCCAGAACACAGATCAAGAGACCCAGTACTTC.

V and J are TRBV24-1 and TRBJ2-3, with no clear D. Deletions cut 4 bases from V and 2 bases from J, with 12 bases between. CDR1 and CDR2 (germline): KGHDR, SFDVKD. The CDR3 contains 15 residues. The CDR3 here is CATSDGMLATDTQYF. The CDR3 coding sequence is TGTGCCACCAGTGACGGAATGTTGGCCACAGATACGCAGTATTTT.

Ten or more counts support this clonotype. The CDR3 nucleotides read TGTGCCACCAGCACTAGCGGGAGGGCCACAGATACGCAGTATTTT. Its protein is CATSTSGRATDTQYF. The genes are TRBV15 and TRBJ2-3, with 12 bases lining up with TRBD2. The CDR3 covers 15 residues. Germline V CDR1 and CDR2: LNHNV, YYDKDF (reference sequence). The J segment lost 2 bases and the V segment lost 4 bases, leaving 1 base of the junction unmatched. Based on the CDR3 plus reference TRBV15 and TRBJ2-3, the full variable domain is DAMVIQNPRYQVTQFGKPVTLSCSQTLNHNVMYWYQQKSSQAPKLLFHYYDKDFNNEADTPDNFQSRRPNTSFCFLDIRSPGLGDTAMYLCATSTSGRATDTQYFGPGTRLTVL.

Comment on this clonotype: One end of the junction fails to match germline, which may point to a read error. The CDR3 DNA is TGTGCCAGCAGGGAAGGACTAGCGGATAACAATGAGCAGTTCTTC. Its protein product is CASREGLADNNEQFF. The chain joins TRBV6-1 to TRBJ2-1; the match to TRBD2 covers 10 bases. This CDR3 has 15 residues. The germline V gene has CDR1 MNHNS and CDR2 SASEGT.

This clonotype occurred many times. The chain employs TRBV24-1 and TRBJ2-7; 13 nucleotides agree with TRBD2. The J segment lost 3 bases and the V segment lost 4 bases, leaving 17 bases of the junction unmatched. In germline, CDR1 is KGHDR, CDR2 SFDVKD. The CDR3 sequence is 20 residues long. The CDR3 DNA sequence: TGTGCCACCAGTGACCGACCCGGACGAGGGACTAGCGGGACCCACTACGAGCAGTACTTC. Its translation: CATSDRPGRGTSGTHYEQYF.

This clonotype showed up just a few times. V is TRBV29-1 and J is TRBJ2-1, with TRBD1 identical over 10 bases. The CDR3 is 17 residues long. The V gene's germline CDR1 is SQVTM and CDR2 ANQGSEA. After removal of 7 bases from V and 1 base from J, the junction contained 13 bases not matched to a gene. The CDR3 sequence: CSASGPGQGSSYNEQFF. The CDR3 DNA sequence: TGCAGCGCTTCAGGGCCGGGACAGGGGAGTTCCTACAATGAGCAGTTCTTC.

This chain connects TRBV2 to TRBJ2-1, with D perhaps being TRBD1 or TRBD2 (5 bases each). The germline V gene encodes CDR1 SNHLY and CDR2 FYNNEI. Trimming shortened V by 3 bases and J by 8 bases, and 23 bases separated the two germline ends. This CDR3 has 17 residues. The CDR3 is CASSDGAVGVKVDEQFF. The CDR3 bases are TGTGCCAGCAGTGACGGGGCGGTGGGGGTGAAGGTCGATGAGCAGTTCTTC.

This clonotype was detected only a few times. The chain links TRBV5-6 to TRBJ2-1; D may be TRBD2 (5 bases). Deletions cut 5 bases from V and 4 bases from J, with 22 bases between. There are 17 residues in the CDR3. From germline, CDR1 is SGHDT and CDR2 YYEEEE. As DNA, the CDR3 is TGTGCCAGCAGTGATTTCGGGGATGGGTCCATTTACAATGAGCAGTTCTTC. The encoded protein is CASSDFGDGSIYNEQFF.

The chain carries TRBV14 and TRBJ2-3, with a tentative D call TRBD1 (6 bases). Germline-derived CDR1 and CDR2 are SGHDN and FVKESK. V lost 1 base to trimming and J lost 3 bases, with 20 bases between them. CDR3 length: 18 residues. Here the CDR3 reads CASSQAYRVIASTDTQYF. The CDR3 DNA follows: TGTGCCAGCAGCCAAGCCTACAGGGTTATAGCTTCAACAGATACGCAGTATTTT.

This clonotype has a handful of counts. The J gene is TRBJ1-4, the V gene TRBV12-3 or TRBV12-4; D is uncertain. This CDR3 has 15 amino acids. The ends were cut back, 1 base at V and 5 bases at J, with 11 bases in the middle. For the CDR3, the DNA is TGTGCCAGCAGTTTAGAGGTGACGAAAAATGAAAAACTGTTTTTT. Translated, it gives CASSLEVTKNEKLFF.

This clonotype turned up a few times. V usage is TRBV20-1 and J usage is TRBJ2-1; D gene uncertain. Trimming left V 2 bases short and J 3 bases short, with 8 bases between. Germline V gene data show CDR1 as DFQATT and CDR2 as SNEGSKA (reference sequence). The CDR3 runs to 13 residues. CDR3 bases: TGCAGTGCTAGATCGTCGATCTACAATGAGCAGTTCTTC. Protein product: CSARSSIYNEQFF.

V and J are TRBV28 and TRBJ2-3; D might be TRBD2 (5 bases). Germline values: CDR1 MDHEN, CDR2 SYDVKM. The V end was cut by 1 base, the J end by 10 bases, with 12 bases between. The CDR3 has 13 residues. CDR3 protein: CASSLYGEWAQYF. The CDR3 nucleotides read TGTGCCAGCAGTTTATATGGGGAGTGGGCGCAGTATTTT.

There are many counts of this clonotype. The chain uses TRBV30 and TRBJ2-1; 9 bases line up with TRBD2. CDR1 is GTSNPN and CDR2 is SVGIG in the germline V gene (reference sequence). CDR3 length: 14 residues. J lost 5 bases, V lost 4 bases, and 6 bases had no gene match. Here the CDR3 reads CAWNRLAVNNEQFF. CDR3 coding DNA: TGTGCCTGGAACCGACTAGCGGTCAACAATGAGCAGTTCTTC.